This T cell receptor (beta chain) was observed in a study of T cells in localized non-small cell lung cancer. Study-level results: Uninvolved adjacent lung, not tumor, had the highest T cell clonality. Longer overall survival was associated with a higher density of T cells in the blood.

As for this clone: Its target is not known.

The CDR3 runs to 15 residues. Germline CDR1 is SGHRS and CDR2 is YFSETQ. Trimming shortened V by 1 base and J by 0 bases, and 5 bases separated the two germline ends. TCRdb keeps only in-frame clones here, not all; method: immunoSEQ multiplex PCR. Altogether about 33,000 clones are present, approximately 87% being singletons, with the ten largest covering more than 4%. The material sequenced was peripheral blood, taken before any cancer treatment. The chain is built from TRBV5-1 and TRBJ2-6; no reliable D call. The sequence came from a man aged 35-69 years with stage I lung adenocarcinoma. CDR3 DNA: TGCGCCAGCAGCTTGATGACCTCTGGGGCCAACGTCCTGACTTTC. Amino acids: CASSLMTSGANVLTF.